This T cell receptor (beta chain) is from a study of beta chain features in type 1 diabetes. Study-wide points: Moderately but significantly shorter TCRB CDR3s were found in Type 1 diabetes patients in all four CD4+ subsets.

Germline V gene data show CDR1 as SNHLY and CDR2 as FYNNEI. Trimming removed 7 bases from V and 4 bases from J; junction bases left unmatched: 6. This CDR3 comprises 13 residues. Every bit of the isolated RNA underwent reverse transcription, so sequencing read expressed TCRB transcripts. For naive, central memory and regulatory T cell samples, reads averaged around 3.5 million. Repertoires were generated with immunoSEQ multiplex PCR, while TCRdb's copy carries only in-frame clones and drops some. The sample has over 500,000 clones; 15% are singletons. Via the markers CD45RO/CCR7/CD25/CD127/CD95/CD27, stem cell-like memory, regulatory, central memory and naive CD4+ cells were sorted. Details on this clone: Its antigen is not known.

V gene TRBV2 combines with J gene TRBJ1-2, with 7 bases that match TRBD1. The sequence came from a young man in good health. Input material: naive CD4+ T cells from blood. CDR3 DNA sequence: TGTGCCAGCACCGCGGGACAGATCTATGGCTACACCTTC. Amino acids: CASTAGQIYGYTF.